This is a list of T cell receptor beta chains from one sample in a study of shared clonotypes between healthy human individuals. Profiling relied on immunoSEQ multiplex PCR, and the TCRdb table lists in-frame clones only, not all of them. The data contain roughly 2.5 million clones, just over 90% of them singletons. What was sequenced was naive CD4+ T cells sorted from blood. The receptors here all came from a man aged 18-30 years in good health. Both conserved end residues are part of each CDR3. A D gene is named only where the DNA matches it firmly. Rows give clone size only sometimes, using once, few, many, or a class for an expanded clone.

d_call cdr3_length j_call clone_size v_call cdr3_nt cdr3_aa
TRBD2 18 TRBJ2-3 - TRBV10-3 TGTGCCATCAGTGACAGGGCCGGGACTAGGCCTAGCACAGATACGCAGTATTTT CAISDRAGTRPSTDTQYF
TRBD2 16 TRBJ2-5 - TRBV5-1 TGCGCCAGCAGCGATAGGGGACTAGCGGGGGAAGAGACCCAGTACTTC CASSDRGLAGEETQYF
TRBD1 15 TRBJ1-4 - TRBV5-1 TGCGCCAGCAGCTTTGTAGGGGGCGCGGAGGAAAAACTGTTTTTT CASSFVGGAEEKLFF
- 12 TRBJ1-2 - TRBV4-1 TGCGCCAGCGGGAGGACCGCTTATGGCTACACCTTC CASGRTAYGYTF
TRBD2 14 TRBJ2-1 - TRBV10-1 TGCGCCAGCAGTAGCGGGGGGGGAAAGAATGAGCAGTTCTTC CASSSGGGKNEQFF
TRBD1 15 TRBJ2-1 - TRBV4-1 TGCGCCAGCAGCCAAGGGGACAGGGCCTACAATGAGCAGTTCTTC CASSQGDRAYNEQFF
- 15 TRBJ1-3 - TRBV12-5 TGTGCTAGTGGCCCCGAGCTTACCTCTGGAAACACCATATATTTT CASGPELTSGNTIYF
TRBD1 14 TRBJ1-4 - TRBV2 TGTGCCAGCACCCAGGACAGGGAGGGCGAAAAACTGTTTTTT CASTQDREGEKLFF
- 11 TRBJ1-2 - TRBV30 TGTGCCTCAAGAGCAGGGGTGACCTACACCTTC CASRAGVTYTF
TRBD2 16 TRBJ2-4 - TRBV5-4 TGTGCCAGCAGCCTGAGGACTAGCGGAGCCAAAAACATTCAGTACTTC CASSLRTSGAKNIQYF
- 15 TRBJ1-6 - TRBV18 TGTGCCAGCTCACTGCCGGGAGGGGTAAATTCACCCCTCCACTTT CASSLPGGVNSPLHF
- 15 TRBJ1-1 - TRBV9 TGTGCCAGCAGCGTAGGAGGAGGGATCGACACTGAAGCTTTCTTT CASSVGGGIDTEAFF
TRBD1 14 TRBJ2-3 - TRBV4-1 TGCGCCAGCAGCCAAGATAGGGGGCGAGATACGCAGTATTTT CASSQDRGRDTQYF
- 16 TRBJ2-3 - TRBV7-8 TGTGCCAGCAGCCCCGCCTGGCGGACTGGCACAGATACGCAGTATTTT CASSPAWRTGTDTQYF
TRBD2 14 TRBJ2-1 once TRBV29-1 TGCAGCGTCCTACTAGCGGGCTTATACAATGAGCAGTTCTTC CSVLLAGLYNEQFF
- 16 TRBJ2-3 - TRBV7-2 TGTGCCAGCAGCTTGACGGGGTTACGGGGCACAGATACGCAGTATTTT CASSLTGLRGTDTQYF
- 14 TRBJ2-3 - TRBV7-9 TGTGCCAGCAGCCCCGGGCCCTTCACAGATACGCAGTATTTT CASSPGPFTDTQYF
- 16 TRBJ2-5 - TRBV7-8 TGTGCCAGCAGCTTGGAGGGGGATTTGTATGGAGAGACCCAGTACTTC CASSLEGDLYGETQYF
TRBD2 15 TRBJ2-5 - TRBV9 TGTGCCAGCAGCTCACTAGCGGGGCGGGGAGAGACCCAGTACTTC CASSSLAGRGETQYF
- 15 TRBJ1-5 - TRBV5-5 TGTGCCAGCAGCTTTCGCGGAAATAGCAATCAGCCCCAGCATTTT CASSFRGNSNQPQHF
- 15 TRBJ2-3 - TRBV7-2 TGTGCCAGCAGCTTAAAGGGAGCGGCCACAGATACGCAGTATTTT CASSLKGAATDTQYF
TRBD1 13 TRBJ1-2 - TRBV18 TGTGCCAGCTCACCCACAGGGGACTATGGCTACACCTTC CASSPTGDYGYTF
- 14 TRBJ1-5 once TRBV27 TGTGCCAGCAGTCCCGACAGAGCCAATCAGCCCCAGCATTTT CASSPDRANQPQHF
- 15 TRBJ1-1 - TRBV6-5 TGTGCCAGCAGTTACGAATCAGGGGTCCTAAGTCGGGCTTTCTTT CASSYESGVLSRAFF
TRBD1 14 TRBJ2-3 - TRBV19 TGTGCCGCCGCGGACAGGGGGGTCACAGATACGCAGTATTTT CAAADRGVTDTQYF
- 12 TRBJ2-2 - TRBV7-9 TGTGCCAGCAGCTTAGAGACCGGGGAGCTGTTTTTT CASSLETGELFF
- 15 TRBJ1-1 - TRBV5-6 TGTGCCAGCAACGAGCTTGGGAGGACAGACGCTGAAGCTTTCTTT CASNELGRTDAEAFF
TRBD2 18 TRBJ2-1 - TRBV28 TGTGCCAGCACTTGGGGGCTAGCGGGAGATCCTTCCTACAATGAGCAGTTCTTC CASTWGLAGDPSYNEQFF
- 13 TRBJ1-1 - TRBV19 TGTGCCAGTAGTATCGGGATAAACACTGAAGCTTTCTTT CASSIGINTEAFF